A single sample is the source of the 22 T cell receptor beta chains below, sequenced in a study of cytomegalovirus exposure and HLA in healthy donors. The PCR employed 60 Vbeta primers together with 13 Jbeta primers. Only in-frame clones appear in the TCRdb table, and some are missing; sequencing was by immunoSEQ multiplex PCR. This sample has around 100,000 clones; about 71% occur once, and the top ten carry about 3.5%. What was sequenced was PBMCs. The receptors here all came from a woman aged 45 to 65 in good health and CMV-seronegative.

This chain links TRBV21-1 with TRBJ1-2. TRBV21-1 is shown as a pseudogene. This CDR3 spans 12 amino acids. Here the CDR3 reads CASSTPGRGYTF. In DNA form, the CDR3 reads TGTGCCAGCAGCACCCCGGGTCGTGGCTACACCTTC.

CDR3 protein: CASSASRNFYEQYF. The CDR3 DNA reads as TGTGCCAGCAGCGCTTCTCGTAACTTCTACGAGCAGTACTTC. The chain couples TRBV7-8 to TRBJ2-7; D is undetermined. CDR3 length: 14 amino acids. Germline CDR1 is SGHVS and CDR2 is FQNEAQ. Trimming took 5 bases from V and 3 from J, leaving 14 bases between them.

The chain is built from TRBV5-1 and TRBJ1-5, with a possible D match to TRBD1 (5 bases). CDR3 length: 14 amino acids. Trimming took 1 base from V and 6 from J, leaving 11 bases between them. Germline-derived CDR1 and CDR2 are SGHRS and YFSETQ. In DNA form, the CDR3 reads TGCGCCAGCAGCTTGTCGCAGGGAGGTCAGCCCCAGCATTTT. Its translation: CASSLSQGGQPQHF.

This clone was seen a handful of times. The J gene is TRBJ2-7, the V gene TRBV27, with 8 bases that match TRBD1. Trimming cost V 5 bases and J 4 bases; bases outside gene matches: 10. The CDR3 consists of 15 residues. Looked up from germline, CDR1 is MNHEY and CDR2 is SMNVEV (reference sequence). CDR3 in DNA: TGTGCCAGCAGTGTCCCCGCCGGACAGGGTTACGAGCAGTACTTC. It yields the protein CASSVPAGQGYEQYF.

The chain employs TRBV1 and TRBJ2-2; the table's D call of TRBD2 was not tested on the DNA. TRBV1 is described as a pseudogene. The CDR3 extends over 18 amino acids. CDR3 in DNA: TGCACCAGCAGCCAGGGACTAGCGGGCAACGCGAACACCGGGGAGCTGTTTTTT. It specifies CTSSQGLAGNANTGELFF.

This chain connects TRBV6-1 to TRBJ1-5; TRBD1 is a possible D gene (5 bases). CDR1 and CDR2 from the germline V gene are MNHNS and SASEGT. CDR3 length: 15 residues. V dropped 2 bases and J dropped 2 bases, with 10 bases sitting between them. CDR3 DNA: TGTGCCAGCAGTGAATGGCCGGGGGGCAATCAGCCCCAGCATTTT. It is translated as CASSEWPGGNQPQHF.

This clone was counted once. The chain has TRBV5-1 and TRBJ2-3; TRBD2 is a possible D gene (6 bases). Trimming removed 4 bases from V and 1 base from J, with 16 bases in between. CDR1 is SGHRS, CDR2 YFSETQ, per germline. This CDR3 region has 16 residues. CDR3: CASSRGTVGGTDTQYF. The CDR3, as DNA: TGCGCCAGCAGCCGCGGGACCGTAGGGGGCACAGATACGCAGTATTTT.

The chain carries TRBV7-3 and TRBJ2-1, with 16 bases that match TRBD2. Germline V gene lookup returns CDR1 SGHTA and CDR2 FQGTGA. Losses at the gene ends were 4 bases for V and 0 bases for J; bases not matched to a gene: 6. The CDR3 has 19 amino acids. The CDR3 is CASSSGLAGGPSSYNEQFF. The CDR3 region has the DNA TGTGCCAGCAGCTCGGGACTAGCGGGAGGGCCCTCCTCCTACAATGAGCAGTTCTTC.

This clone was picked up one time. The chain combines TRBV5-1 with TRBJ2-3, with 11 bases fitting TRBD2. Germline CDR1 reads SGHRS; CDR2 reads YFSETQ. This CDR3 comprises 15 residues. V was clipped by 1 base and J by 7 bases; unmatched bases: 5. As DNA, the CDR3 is TGCGCCAGCAGCTTGACTAGCGGGGGAGGAAATACGCAGTATTTT. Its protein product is CASSLTSGGGNTQYF.

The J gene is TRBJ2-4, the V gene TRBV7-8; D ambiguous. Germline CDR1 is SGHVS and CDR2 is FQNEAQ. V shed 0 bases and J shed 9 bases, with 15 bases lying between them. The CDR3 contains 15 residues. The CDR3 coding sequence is TGTGCCAGCAGCTTAGCGCGTATCCAAAGTGGCATTCAGTACTTC. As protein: CASSLARIQSGIQYF.

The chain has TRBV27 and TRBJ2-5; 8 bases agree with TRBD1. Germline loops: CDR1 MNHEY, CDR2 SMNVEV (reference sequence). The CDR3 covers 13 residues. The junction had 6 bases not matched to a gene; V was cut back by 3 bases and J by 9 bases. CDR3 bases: TGTGCCAGCAGTTTGCCAGGGGGCCGGGCCCAGTACTTC. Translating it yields CASSLPGGRAQYF.

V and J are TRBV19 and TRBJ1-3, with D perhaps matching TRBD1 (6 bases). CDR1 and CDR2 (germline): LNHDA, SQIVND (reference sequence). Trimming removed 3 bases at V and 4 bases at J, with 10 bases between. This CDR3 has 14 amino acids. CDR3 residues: CASSIGTTGNTIYF. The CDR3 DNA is TGTGCCAGTAGTATCGGGACAACCGGAAACACCATATATTTT.

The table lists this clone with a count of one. CDR3 bases: TGTGCCAGCAGATGGACAGGGGATGAAAGCAATCAGCCCCAGCATTTT. Encoded protein: CASRWTGDESNQPQHF. The chain joins TRBV21-1 to TRBJ1-5; the DNA was not compared with TRBD1, the D call given in the table. TRBV21-1 has pseudogene status. The CDR3 covers 16 residues.

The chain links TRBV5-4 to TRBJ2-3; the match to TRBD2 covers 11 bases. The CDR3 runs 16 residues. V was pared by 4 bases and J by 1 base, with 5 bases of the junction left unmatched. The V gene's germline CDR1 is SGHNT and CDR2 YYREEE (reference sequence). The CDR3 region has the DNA TGTGCCAGCAGCCCGCCGGGACTAGCGGGCACAGATACGCAGTATTTT. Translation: CASSPPGLAGTDTQYF. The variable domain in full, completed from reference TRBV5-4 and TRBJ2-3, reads ETGVTQSPTHLIKTRGQQVTLRCSSQSGHNTVSWYQQALGQGPQFIFQYYREEENGRGNFPPRFSGLQFPNYSSELNVNALELDDSALYLCASSPPGLAGTDTQYFGPGTRLTVL.

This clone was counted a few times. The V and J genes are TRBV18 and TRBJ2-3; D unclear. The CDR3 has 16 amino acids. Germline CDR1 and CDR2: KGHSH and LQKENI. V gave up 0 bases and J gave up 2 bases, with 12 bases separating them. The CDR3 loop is CASSPPGRPTTDTQYF. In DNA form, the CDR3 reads TGTGCCAGCTCACCACCGGGCAGACCGACCACAGATACGCAGTATTTT.

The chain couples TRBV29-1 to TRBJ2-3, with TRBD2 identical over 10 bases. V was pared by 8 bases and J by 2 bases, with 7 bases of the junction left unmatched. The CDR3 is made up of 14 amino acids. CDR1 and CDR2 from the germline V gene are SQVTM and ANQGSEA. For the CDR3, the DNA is TGCAGCACCCTAGCGGGGGACAACACAGATACGCAGTATTTT. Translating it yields CSTLAGDNTDTQYF.

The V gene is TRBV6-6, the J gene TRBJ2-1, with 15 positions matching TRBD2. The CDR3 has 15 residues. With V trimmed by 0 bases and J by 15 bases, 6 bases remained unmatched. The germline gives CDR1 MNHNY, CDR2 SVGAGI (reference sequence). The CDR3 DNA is TGTGCCAGCAGTTACTCAACGGGACTAGCGGGGGGCGGGTTCTTC. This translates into CASSYSTGLAGGGFF.

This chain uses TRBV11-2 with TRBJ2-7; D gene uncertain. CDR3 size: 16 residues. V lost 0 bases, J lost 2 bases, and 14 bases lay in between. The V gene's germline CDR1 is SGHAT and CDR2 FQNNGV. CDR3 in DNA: TGTGCCAGCAGCTTAGATCCAGTCAGGTGGCCCTACGAGCAGTACTTC. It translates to CASSLDPVRWPYEQYF.

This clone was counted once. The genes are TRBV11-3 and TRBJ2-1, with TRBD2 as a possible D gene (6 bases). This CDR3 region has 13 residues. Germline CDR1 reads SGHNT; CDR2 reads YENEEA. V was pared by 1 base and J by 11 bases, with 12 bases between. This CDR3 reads CASSLVEEGQQFF. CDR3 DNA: TGTGCCAGCAGCTTAGTAGAGGAGGGCCAGCAGTTCTTC.

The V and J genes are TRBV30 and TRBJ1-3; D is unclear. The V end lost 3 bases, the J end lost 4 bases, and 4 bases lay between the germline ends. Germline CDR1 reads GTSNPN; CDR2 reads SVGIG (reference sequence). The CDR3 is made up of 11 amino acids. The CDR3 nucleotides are TGTGCCTGGAGCTTAGGAAACACCATATATTTT. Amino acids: CAWSLGNTIYF.

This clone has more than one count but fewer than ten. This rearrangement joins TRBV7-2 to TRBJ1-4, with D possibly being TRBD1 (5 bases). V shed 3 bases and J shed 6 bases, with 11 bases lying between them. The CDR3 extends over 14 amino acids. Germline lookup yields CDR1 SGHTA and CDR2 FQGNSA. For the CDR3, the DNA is TGTGCCAGCAGCTTCGACAGCCATTATGAAAAACTGTTTTTT. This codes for CASSFDSHYEKLFF.

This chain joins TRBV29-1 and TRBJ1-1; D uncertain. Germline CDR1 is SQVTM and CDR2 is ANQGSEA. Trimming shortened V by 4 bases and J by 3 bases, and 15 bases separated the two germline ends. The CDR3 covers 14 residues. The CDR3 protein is CSVAPLRDYTEAFF. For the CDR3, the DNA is TGCAGCGTTGCCCCCTTGCGAGATTACACTGAAGCTTTCTTT.